Listed below are T cell receptor beta chains from one sample, sequenced in a study of blood T cell repertoires in COVID-19. Measured with immunoSEQ multiplex PCR; TCRdb has only the in-frame clones, and not every one. Of about 270,000 clones in the sample, roughly 91% were seen once. The source material was PBMCs or T cells enriched from blood (not recorded which). The receptors derive from an older woman in a cohort exposed to, infected with or recovered from COVID-19 (not recorded which). Each CDR3 is given with its conserved first and last residue. Fields, in order: clone size, J gene, D gene, V gene, CDR3 DNA, CDR3 protein. A D gene is named only where the DNA matches it firmly. Clone size is not always given. Where it is, it says once, few, many or a class for expanded clones.

>.|TRBJ2-7|.|TRBV28
TGTGCCAGCAGATACGAATCGACAGGAATCACCTACGAGCAGTACTTC
CASRYESTGITYEQYF
>.|TRBJ2-1|TRBD2|TRBV7-3
TGTGCCAGCAGCCTAGCGGGAGGGCTGGCTAGATACAATGAGCAGTTCTTC
CASSLAGGLARYNEQFF
>.|TRBJ2-1|.|TRBV6-4
TGTGCCAGCAGTGCCCAAATTGGGGCCAATGAGCAGTTCTTC
CASSAQIGANEQFF
>.|TRBJ2-1|TRBD2|TRBV19
TGTGCCAGTACTCCTTGGGAGGGTGAGCAGTTCTTC
CASTPWEGEQFF
>once|TRBJ2-3|.|TRBV28
TGTGCCAGCGGGAGGGGGGGCACAGATACGCAGTATTTT
CASGRGGTDTQYF
>.|TRBJ2-7|.|TRBV28
TGTGCCAGCAGAACAGGGTTAACCTACGAGCAGTACTTC
CASRTGLTYEQYF
>.|TRBJ2-1|.|TRBV14
TGTGCCAGCAGCCATCGTCGTGAGTCTCTCAATGAGCAGTTCTTC
CASSHRRESLNEQFF
>.|TRBJ2-7|.|TRBV6-2/TRBV6-3
TGTGCCAGCAGTTACCCCGATGACAGTTTCCCCTACGAGCAGTACTTC
CASSYPDDSFPYEQYF
>.|TRBJ2-3|TRBD1|TRBV24-1
TGTGCCACCAGTGATTACCAGGGGGCGGCAGATACGCAGTATTTT
CATSDYQGAADTQYF
>.|TRBJ1-5|.|TRBV24-1
TGTGCCACCAGTGAAAGTGGTGGAGCTAGCAATCAGCCCCAGCATTTT
CATSESGGASNQPQHF
>few|TRBJ1-1|.|TRBV6-4
TGTGCCAGCAGTAACTTACAGGGCACTGAAGCTTTCTTT
CASSNLQGTEAFF
>.|TRBJ2-5|.|TRBV3-1/TRBV3-2
TGTGCCAGCAGCCCGGGTCCTGGGGCACGAGAGACCCAGTACTTC
CASSPGPGARETQYF
>.|TRBJ1-3|TRBD1|TRBV28
TGTGCCAGCAGTGGTCCGATTAAACAGGGGTTGGACTCTGGAAACACCATATATTTT
CASSGPIKQGLDSGNTIYF
>.|TRBJ2-7|TRBD1|TRBV7-6
TGTGCCAGCAGCTTAGGCCGGACAGGCCGTCACGAGCAGTACTTC
CASSLGRTGRHEQYF
>.|TRBJ1-5|TRBD1|TRBV24-1
TGTGCCACCAGTGGGGGACAGGTTAATCAGCCCCAGCATTTT
CATSGGQVNQPQHF
>once|TRBJ2-1|TRBD2|TRBV15
TGTGCCACCAGCAGAAAGGGGGGACTAGCGGGAGAGGAGCAGTTCTTC
CATSRKGGLAGEEQFF
>.|TRBJ1-2|.|TRBV21-1
TGTGCCAGCAGGGTACAGGGGACAACGGCCCAAGCCGGGAACAATGGCTACACCTTC
CASRVQGTTAQAGNNGYTF
>.|TRBJ1-6|TRBD1|TRBV10-1
TGCGCCAGCAGTTCGGGACAGGGGGATTCACCCCTCCACTTT
CASSSGQGDSPLHF
>.|TRBJ2-1|.|TRBV27
TGTGCCAGCAGTTTATCGGGGATCGACGTAGTCAGGGACAATGAGCAGTTCTTC
CASSLSGIDVVRDNEQFF
>.|TRBJ2-1|TRBD2|TRBV19
TGTGCCAGTACCTCACTTGGGACTAGCGGCTACAATGAGCAGTTCTTC
CASTSLGTSGYNEQFF
>.|TRBJ1-3|TRBD1|TRBV10-3
TGTGCCATCGGGACAGGGACTGGAAACACCATATATTTT
CAIGTGTGNTIYF
>.|TRBJ1-5|TRBD1|TRBV19
TGTGCCAGTAGTACTCCTTCTCCGGGACAGGGGTTTAGCAATCAGCCCCAGCATTTT
CASSTPSPGQGFSNQPQHF
>many|TRBJ2-5|.|TRBV19
TGTGCCAGTAAGGACGGGAGTCTGGTAGAGACCCAGTACTTC
CASKDGSLVETQYF
>.|TRBJ1-4|.|TRBV5-1
TGCGCCAGCAGCTCCATGGCGGGGCATGAAAAACTGTTTTTT
CASSSMAGHEKLFF
>.|TRBJ2-3|.|TRBV28
TGTGCCAGCAGTACTATCAGGGGTAACTCAGATACGCAGTATTTT
CASSTIRGNSDTQYF
>.|TRBJ2-1|TRBD2|TRBV7-9
TGTGCCAGCAGCCTGGGACTAGCGGGAGATAATGAGCAGTTCTTC
CASSLGLAGDNEQFF